The 9 T cell receptor beta chains given below trace back to one sample, sequenced in a study of type 1 and type 2 diabetes patients. The PCR template was genomic DNA. A primer set of 30 forward and 13 reverse primers amplified the CDR3. TCRdb reprocessed the multiplex PCR reads via MiXCR and lists one record per CDR3 protein. The sample consists of about 290,000 distinct CDR3 sequences, roughly 44% of them appearing once. The source material was peripheral blood mononuclear cells (PBMCs). All receptors come from a man between 18 and 35 years old with type 2 diabetes.

In DNA, the CDR3 is TGTGCCAGCAGCCAAGACCAGCGGGAGAAAACAGATACGCAGTATTTT. The encoded protein is CASSQDQREKTDTQYF. The chain employs TRBV3-1 and TRBJ2-3; 8 nucleotides line up with TRBD2. The CDR3 extends over 16 amino acids. J was trimmed by 3 bases and V by 0 bases; bases with no gene match: 5. Germline V lookup: CDR1 LGHDT, CDR2 YNNKEL (reference sequence).

In its sample, this clonotype was seen a few times. The V gene is TRBV20-1, the J gene TRBJ1-6; TRBD1 matches at 7 bases. The CDR3 runs to 13 residues. The V gene's germline CDR1 is DFQATT and CDR2 SNEGSKA (reference sequence). The V gene end was trimmed by 4 bases and the J gene end by 5 bases; junction bases not matched to a gene: 2. The CDR3 DNA reads TGCAGTGCTAACAGGGGCGATAATTCACCCCTCCACTTT. This encodes CSANRGDNSPLHF.

This clonotype has just a few counts. The V and J genes are TRBV19 and TRBJ1-1; tentative D call: TRBD1 (5 bases). Germline values: CDR1 LNHDA, CDR2 SQIVND (reference sequence). This CDR3 is built from 14 residues. With 2 bases removed from V and 5 bases from J, the gap between germline ends came to 12 bases. The CDR3 DNA is TGTGCCAGTAGTATAACAGGATCGTTGACTGAAGCTTTCTTT. It is translated as CASSITGSLTEAFF.

The V gene is TRBV9, the J gene TRBJ1-6; possibly TRBD1 for D (5 bases). This CDR3 is 18 amino acids long. V was clipped by 0 bases and J by 0 bases, with 13 bases between them. Germline CDR1 reads SGDLS; CDR2 reads YYNGEE. CDR3 DNA: TGTGCCAGCAGCGTAGATGGGGACGCTAGCTCCTATAATTCACCCCTCCACTTT. This gives the protein CASSVDGDASSYNSPLHF.

There are a few counts of this clonotype. The V gene is TRBV4-3, the J gene TRBJ2-5; the match to TRBD1 covers 7 bases. V trimming: 0 bases; J trimming: 5 bases; junction bases outside the gene matches: 6. Per germline, CDR1 LGHNA and CDR2 YSLEER. This CDR3 region has 15 residues. CDR3: CASSQDGGRGETQYF. The CDR3 DNA is TGCGCCAGCAGCCAAGATGGGGGCAGGGGGGAGACCCAGTACTTC.

The chain has TRBV10-3 and TRBJ1-1, with 7 bases aligning to TRBD1. V was clipped by 10 bases and J by 0 bases; unmatched bases: 5. CDR1 is ENHRY and CDR2 is SYGVKD in the germline V gene. The CDR3 consists of 13 residues. In DNA, the CDR3 is TGTGCCACCCAGACAGGGTTGAACACTGAAGCTTTCTTT. It is translated as CATQTGLNTEAFF.

The CDR3 DNA follows: TGTGCCTGGGGGGGAGAAGCTTTCTTT. Translation gives CAWGGEAFF. The rearrangement uses TRBV30 and TRBJ1-1, with TRBD1 as a possible D gene (5 bases). Germline V gives CDR1 GTSNPN, CDR2 SVGIG (reference sequence). Trimming took off 5 bases at V and 8 bases at J, with 6 bases between the two ends. The CDR3 length is 9 residues.

This clonotype was seen a handful of times. The gene calls are TRBV5-1 and TRBJ2-7, with D possibly TRBD2 on 6 matching bases. CDR1 SGHRS and CDR2 YFSETQ come from the germline V gene. The CDR3 extends over 14 amino acids. Trimming removed 3 bases from V and 1 base from J, with 11 bases in between. CDR3 amino acids: CASSWGLGSYEQYF. The DNA of the CDR3 is TGCGCCAGCAGCTGGGGACTGGGGTCCTACGAGCAGTACTTC.

This clonotype has just a few counts. This CDR3 is CASSLAGGLAFF. The DNA for the CDR3 is TGTGCCAGCAGCTTAGCGGGAGGGTTAGCTTTCTTT. The chain employs TRBV7-8 and TRBJ1-1; no definite D call. This CDR3 contains 12 residues. Per germline, CDR1 SGHVS and CDR2 FQNEAQ. V dropped 0 bases and J dropped 10 bases, with 9 bases sitting between them.